The next 16 T cell receptor beta chains were all read from a single sample in a study of OX40 agonist ivuxolimab in advanced cancers. This table comes from immunoSEQ multiplex PCR, and its TCRdb copy is limited to in-frame clones, with some not included. This table holds about 130,000 clones, about 92% found once. This material consisted of CD4+ or CD8+ T cells sorted from blood, taken in a trial of the OX40 agonist ivuxolimab. The receptor source for this set is an adult with an advanced solid tumor such as melanoma, head and neck, liver or kidney cancer.

The J gene is TRBJ1-5, the V gene TRBV7-8; D might be TRBD1 (5 bases). The CDR3 spans 18 residues. Germline CDR1 SGHVS, CDR2 FQNEAQ. V gave up 2 bases and J gave up 0 bases, with 17 bases separating them. The CDR3 is CASSLFAGHYDSNQPQHF. In nucleotides, the CDR3 is TGTGCCAGCAGCTTATTTGCCGGACACTATGATAGCAATCAGCCCCAGCATTTT.

The rearrangement joins TRBV7-9 to TRBJ2-5; D remains ambiguous. This CDR3 is 15 amino acids long. The V and J ends lost 0 bases and 2 bases respectively, with 10 bases between them. The germline V gene has CDR1 SEHNR and CDR2 FQNEAQ (reference sequence). The CDR3 nucleotides are TGTGCCAGCAGCTTAGCTGGGGTTCGGCAAGAGACCCAGTACTTC. It specifies CASSLAGVRQETQYF.

The rearrangement links TRBV6-5 to TRBJ2-5, with 9 bases identical to TRBD1. The CDR3 spans 14 residues. V was pared by 6 bases and J by 5 bases, with 7 bases of the junction left unmatched. Per the germline V gene, CDR1 is MNHEY and CDR2 is SVGAGI. This CDR3 reads CASSPDRGFETQYF. The CDR3 bases are TGTGCCAGCAGCCCGGACAGGGGATTTGAGACCCAGTACTTC.

The chain recombines TRBV6-6 with TRBJ1-1; D not certain. The V and J ends lost 2 bases and 6 bases respectively, with 19 bases between them. The CDR3 runs 16 residues. Germline CDR1 and CDR2: MNHNY and SVGAGI (reference sequence). The CDR3 loop reads CASSYDNRVSIAEAFF. Here the CDR3 DNA reads TGTGCCAGCAGTTACGACAATAGGGTGTCGATCGCTGAAGCTTTCTTT.

This chain connects TRBV4-3 to TRBJ2-1, with 11 positions matching TRBD2. Unmatched junction bases numbered 8, after V lost 0 bases and J lost 10 bases. Germline CDR1 and CDR2: LGHNA and YSLEER. There are 16 residues in the CDR3. The CDR3 is CASSQDLFRLAGEQFF. The CDR3 coding sequence is TGCGCCAGCAGCCAAGATCTCTTTCGACTAGCGGGAGAGCAGTTCTTC.

Comments on this clone: Other DNA sequences of this sample code for an identical CDR3. In DNA form, the CDR3 reads TGCAGCGTGGAGGGGGAGGGGGGCTACACCTTC. It encodes CSVEGEGGYTF. The chain employs TRBV29-1 and TRBJ1-2; a possible D gene is TRBD1 (6 bases). Deletions cut 6 bases from V and 8 bases from J, with 13 bases between. The germline CDR1 and CDR2 sequences are SQVTM and ANQGSEA. This CDR3 region has 11 residues.

The CDR3 region has the DNA TGTGCCAGCAGTTCCCCCGGGACAGGGCCCTATGGCTACACCTTC. As protein: CASSSPGTGPYGYTF. This rearrangement joins TRBV28 to TRBJ1-2, with 9 positions matching TRBD1. Losses at the gene ends were 4 bases for V and 4 bases for J; bases not matched to a gene: 7. Germline CDR1 and CDR2: MDHEN and SYDVKM. The CDR3 extends over 15 amino acids.

In DNA form, the CDR3 reads TGTGCCAGCAGTTTAGTCCGGCAAGTGGATACGCAGTATTTT. Encoded protein: CASSLVRQVDTQYF. The V call is TRBV27, the J call TRBJ2-3; D gene uncertain. The CDR3 consists of 14 residues. From germline, CDR1 is MNHEY and CDR2 SMNVEV (reference sequence). V was trimmed by 2 bases and J by 6 bases, leaving 12 bases between them.

The chain uses TRBV6-1 and TRBJ1-2; D gene ambiguous. CDR1 and CDR2 (germline): MNHNS, SASEGT. The CDR3 extends over 13 amino acids. Trimming pared 6 bases from V and 3 bases from J, leaving 11 bases between. The CDR3 nucleotides read TGTGCCAGCAGACTAACAGTTGACTATGGCTACACCTTC. Its protein is CASRLTVDYGYTF.

The chain recombines TRBV2 with TRBJ2-5, with unresolved D. Trimming removed 5 bases at V and 5 bases at J, with 12 bases between. This CDR3 spans 13 amino acids. Per germline, CDR1 SNHLY and CDR2 FYNNEI. The CDR3: CASSRNMGETQYF. The DNA for the CDR3 is TGTGCCAGCAGTAGGAATATGGGCGAGACCCAGTACTTC.

This chain links TRBV18 with TRBJ1-1, with 7 bases identical to TRBD1. Trimming took 3 bases from V and 0 from J; bases not matched to a gene: 13. Germline V gene sequence: CDR1 KGHSH, CDR2 LQKENI. The CDR3 covers 18 residues. The CDR3 DNA reads TGTGCCAGCTCACCGGATAGGGAATCGGGACAGTTGAACACTGAAGCTTTCTTT. This translates into CASSPDRESGQLNTEAFF.

J is TRBJ1-3 and V is TRBV7-9; weak D call: TRBD1 (5 bases). From germline, CDR1 is SEHNR and CDR2 FQNEAQ (reference sequence). The CDR3 extends over 15 amino acids. The V and J ends lost 5 bases and 1 base respectively, with 12 bases between them. CDR3 nucleotides: TGTGCCAGCAGCCCTTCGGGGGTGTCTGGAAACACCATATATTTT. Protein product: CASSPSGVSGNTIYF.

J is TRBJ1-2 and V is TRBV28, with unresolved D. The germline gives CDR1 MDHEN, CDR2 SYDVKM. With 7 bases removed from V and 3 bases from J, the gap between germline ends came to 12 bases. CDR3 length: 13 residues. The CDR3 nucleotides read TGTGCCAGCACTCCACACCAACACTATGGCTACACCTTC. Its translation is CASTPHQHYGYTF.

The rearrangement uses TRBV5-5 and TRBJ1-1; the match to TRBD1 covers 9 bases. The CDR3 sequence is 16 residues long. Trimming at V came to 1 base and at J to 6 bases, leaving 10 bases not matched to a gene. Germline assignment: CDR1 SGHKS and CDR2 YYEKEE (reference sequence). The CDR3 DNA follows: TGTGCCAGCAGCTTGTTCCCCCGGGACAGGGCTTCTGAAGCTTTCTTT. Protein sequence: CASSLFPRDRASEAFF.

This chain joins TRBV6-5 and TRBJ1-6; 9 bases align to TRBD1. The ends lost 6 bases at V and 5 bases at J; junction bases unmatched: 2. The V gene's germline CDR1 is MNHEY and CDR2 SVGAGI. CDR3 length: 14 residues. Here the CDR3 reads CASRRQGDNSPLHF. The CDR3 region has the DNA TGTGCCAGCAGGAGACAGGGGGATAATTCACCCCTCCACTTT.

The chain uses TRBV6-6 and TRBJ2-7, with 7 nucleotides matching TRBD1. The CDR3 consists of 15 residues. Per the germline V gene, CDR1 is MNHNY and CDR2 is SVGAGI (reference sequence). Losses at the gene ends were 2 bases for V and 6 bases for J; bases not matched to a gene: 10. The CDR3 spells CASSYQSPAGGEQYF. The CDR3 DNA reads as TGTGCCAGCAGTTACCAATCTCCGGCAGGGGGCGAGCAGTACTTC.